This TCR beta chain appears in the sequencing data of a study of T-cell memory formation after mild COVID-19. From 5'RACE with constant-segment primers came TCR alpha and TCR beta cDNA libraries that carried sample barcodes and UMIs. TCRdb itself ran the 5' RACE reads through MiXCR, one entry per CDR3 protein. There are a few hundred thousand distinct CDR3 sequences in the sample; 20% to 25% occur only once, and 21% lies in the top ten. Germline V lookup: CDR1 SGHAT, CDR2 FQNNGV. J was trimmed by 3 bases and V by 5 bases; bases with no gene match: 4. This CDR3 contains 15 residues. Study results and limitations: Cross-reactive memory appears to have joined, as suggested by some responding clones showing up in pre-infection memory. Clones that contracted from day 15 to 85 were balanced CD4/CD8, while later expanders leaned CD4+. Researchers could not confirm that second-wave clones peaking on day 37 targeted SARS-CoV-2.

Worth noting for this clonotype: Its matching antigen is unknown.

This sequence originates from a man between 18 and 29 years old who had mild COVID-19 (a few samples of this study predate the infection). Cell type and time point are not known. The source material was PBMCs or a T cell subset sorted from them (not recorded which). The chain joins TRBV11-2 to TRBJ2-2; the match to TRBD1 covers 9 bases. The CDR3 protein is CASSANRGHTGELFF. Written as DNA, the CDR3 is TGTGCCAGCAGCGCAAACAGGGGGCACACCGGGGAGCTGTTTTTT. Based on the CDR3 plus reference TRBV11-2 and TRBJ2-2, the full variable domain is EAGVAQSPRYKIIEKRQSVAFWCNPISGHATLYWYQQILGQGPKLLIQFQNNGVVDDSQLPKDRFSAERLKGVDSTLKIQPAKLEDSAVYLCASSANRGHTGELFFGEGSRLTVL.